Listed below are T cell receptor beta chains from one sample, sequenced in a study of siplizumab effects on memory and regulatory T cells. This table comes from immunoSEQ multiplex PCR, and its TCRdb copy is limited to in-frame clones, with some not included. The sample has approximately 100,000 clones, 92% seen once. The sequenced sample was Tregs sorted from blood. The receptors originated from a human donor in good health. CDR3s include the opening cysteine and the closing phenylalanine or tryptophan. The order of the fields is clone size, D gene, J gene, V gene, CDR3 DNA, CDR3 protein. A D gene is named only where the DNA matches it firmly. Part of the rows lack a size; the others show once, few, many or a class for expanded clones.

clone size: .
D gene: TRBD2
J gene: TRBJ2-5
V gene: TRBV15
CDR3 DNA: TGTGCCACCGCTGGACTAGCGGGGCGAGAGACCCAGTACTTC
CDR3 protein: CATAGLAGRETQYF

clone size: once
D gene: .
J gene: TRBJ2-3
V gene: TRBV11-3
CDR3 DNA: TGTGCCAGCAGCTCGGGATCGGGAAACACAGATACGCAGTATTTT
CDR3 protein: CASSSGSGNTDTQYF

clone size: few
D gene: .
J gene: TRBJ2-7
V gene: TRBV27
CDR3 DNA: TGTGCCAGCAGAACGCTTGCGGGGTACCACGAGCAGTACTTC
CDR3 protein: CASRTLAGYHEQYF

clone size: .
D gene: TRBD1
J gene: TRBJ2-7
V gene: TRBV5-1
CDR3 DNA: TGCGCCAGCAGCTCGGGACAGGGAGGTTACGAGCAGTACTTC
CDR3 protein: CASSSGQGGYEQYF

clone size: .
D gene: .
J gene: TRBJ2-7
V gene: TRBV11-2
CDR3 DNA: TGTGCCAGCAGCTTAGTTTCGGGTAGCTCCTACGAGCAGTACTTC
CDR3 protein: CASSLVSGSSYEQYF

clone size: .
D gene: TRBD2
J gene: TRBJ2-7
V gene: TRBV5-1
CDR3 DNA: TGCGCCAGCAATTTAGCGGGGGCCTCCTACGAGCAGTACTTC
CDR3 protein: CASNLAGASYEQYF

clone size: .
D gene: TRBD1
J gene: TRBJ2-3
V gene: TRBV7-9
CDR3 DNA: TGTGCCAGCAGTACCGGGACAGGGTTTACAGATACGCAGTATTTT
CDR3 protein: CASSTGTGFTDTQYF

clone size: .
D gene: .
J gene: TRBJ2-4
V gene: TRBV19
CDR3 DNA: TGTGCCAGTAGCCAAGGACCCGAGGGCATGGCCAAAAACATTCAGTACTTC
CDR3 protein: CASSQGPEGMAKNIQYF

clone size: .
D gene: TRBD1
J gene: TRBJ1-5
V gene: TRBV6-1
CDR3 DNA: TGTGCCAGCAGGGGACAGGGGGCATTTAATCAGCCCCAGCATTTT
CDR3 protein: CASRGQGAFNQPQHF

clone size: once
D gene: .
J gene: TRBJ1-2
V gene: TRBV4-1
CDR3 DNA: TGCGCCAGCAGCCAAAATCCAGGGCCCCTCTATGGCTACACCTTC
CDR3 protein: CASSQNPGPLYGYTF

clone size: .
D gene: TRBD1
J gene: TRBJ2-5
V gene: TRBV6-5
CDR3 DNA: TGTGCCAGCAGTTTTGGACAGGGGGCGCGAAGGGAGACCCAGTACTTC
CDR3 protein: CASSFGQGARRETQYF

clone size: .
D gene: .
J gene: TRBJ2-5
V gene: TRBV19
CDR3 DNA: TGTGCCAGTAGCCGCTCCCCAGGGGGGTCCCAAGAGACCCAGTACTTC
CDR3 protein: CASSRSPGGSQETQYF

clone size: .
D gene: .
J gene: TRBJ1-1
V gene: TRBV7-9
CDR3 DNA: TGTGCCACCCTACTCCCAAACACTGAAGCTTTCTTT
CDR3 protein: CATLLPNTEAFF

clone size: .
D gene: TRBD1
J gene: TRBJ1-2
V gene: TRBV6-1
CDR3 DNA: TGTGCCAGCAGACAAATACAGGGGGCGCAGGGCTACACCTTC
CDR3 protein: CASRQIQGAQGYTF

clone size: .
D gene: .
J gene: TRBJ1-5
V gene: TRBV6-5
CDR3 DNA: TGTGCCAGCAGTCTCAGGGGTAGCAATCAGCCCCAGCATTTT
CDR3 protein: CASSLRGSNQPQHF

clone size: .
D gene: .
J gene: TRBJ1-1
V gene: TRBV20-1
CDR3 DNA: TGCAGTGCTAACGGGGCTTTCTTT
CDR3 protein: CSANGAFF

clone size: .
D gene: .
J gene: TRBJ1-2
V gene: TRBV7-9
CDR3 DNA: TGTGCCAGCAGCCCCTATGAGGGCAGCAACTATGGCTACACCTTC
CDR3 protein: CASSPYEGSNYGYTF

clone size: .
D gene: .
J gene: TRBJ1-1
V gene: TRBV7-9
CDR3 DNA: TGTGCCAGCAGCTTGGGGAACGGGCCTTACACTGAAGCTTTCTTT
CDR3 protein: CASSLGNGPYTEAFF

clone size: .
D gene: .
J gene: TRBJ1-2
V gene: TRBV7-9
CDR3 DNA: TGTGCCAGCAGCCTTTGGACATCGCCGGAGGGCTACACCTTC
CDR3 protein: CASSLWTSPEGYTF

clone size: .
D gene: .
J gene: TRBJ2-7
V gene: TRBV5-6
CDR3 DNA: TGTGCCAGCAGCTTGGCAGCGAGCTCCTACGAGCAGTACTTC
CDR3 protein: CASSLAASSYEQYF

clone size: .
D gene: TRBD1
J gene: TRBJ2-7
V gene: TRBV2
CDR3 DNA: TGTGCCACCACCCGAGTGGCAGGGGGCCGATACGAGCAGTACTTC
CDR3 protein: CATTRVAGGRYEQYF

clone size: .
D gene: .
J gene: TRBJ1-5
V gene: TRBV5-3
CDR3 DNA: TGTGCCAGAAGCCACCGAGGGGTCGGGAGCAATCAGCCCCAGCATTTT
CDR3 protein: CARSHRGVGSNQPQHF

clone size: .
D gene: .
J gene: TRBJ2-1
V gene: TRBV30
CDR3 DNA: TGTGCCTGGAGCGGGAAAACCATAGCTTATGAGCAGTTCTTC
CDR3 protein: CAWSGKTIAYEQFF

clone size: .
D gene: TRBD1
J gene: TRBJ1-2
V gene: TRBV29-1
CDR3 DNA: TGCAGCGCTGAGGGACAGCCCGGCAGTGGCTACACCTTC
CDR3 protein: CSAEGQPGSGYTF

clone size: .
D gene: .
J gene: TRBJ2-7
V gene: TRBV4-1
CDR3 DNA: TGCGCCAGCAGCCAAGGGGCCTCCCATCGACTCTACGAGCAGTACTTC
CDR3 protein: CASSQGASHRLYEQYF

clone size: once
D gene: .
J gene: TRBJ2-7
V gene: TRBV9
CDR3 DNA: TGTGCCAGCAGCGTCGACAGGGACTTTGGGTTTTACGAGCAGTACTTC
CDR3 protein: CASSVDRDFGFYEQYF

clone size: .
D gene: .
J gene: TRBJ1-2
V gene: TRBV9
CDR3 DNA: TGTGCCAGCAGCCCCGGGACTCGGAGTGGCTACACCTTC
CDR3 protein: CASSPGTRSGYTF

clone size: .
D gene: TRBD2
J gene: TRBJ2-4
V gene: TRBV5-1
CDR3 DNA: TGCGCCAGCAGCTTGGATCCTAGCGGAAACATTCAGTACTTC
CDR3 protein: CASSLDPSGNIQYF

clone size: .
D gene: .
J gene: TRBJ1-2
V gene: TRBV18
CDR3 DNA: TGTGCCAGCTCCGTCACGGGGGGCTCGGGCTACACCTTC
CDR3 protein: CASSVTGGSGYTF

clone size: .
D gene: .
J gene: TRBJ1-1
V gene: TRBV5-6
CDR3 DNA: TGTGCCAGCAGCTTGCAACCGACACTGAACACTGAAGCTTTCTTT
CDR3 protein: CASSLQPTLNTEAFF

clone size: .
D gene: TRBD2
J gene: TRBJ2-6
V gene: TRBV18
CDR3 DNA: TGTGCCAGCTCACCGGGAGGGTCTGGGGCCAACGTCCTGACTTTC
CDR3 protein: CASSPGGSGANVLTF

clone size: .
D gene: TRBD1
J gene: TRBJ1-4
V gene: TRBV29-1
CDR3 DNA: TGCAGCGTCACAGACAGGGGATCTCCCGGAAAACTGTTTTTT
CDR3 protein: CSVTDRGSPGKLFF

clone size: few
D gene: TRBD1
J gene: TRBJ1-2
V gene: TRBV30
CDR3 DNA: TGTGCCGGACCTTCAGACAGGGCCTATGGCTACACCTTC
CDR3 protein: CAGPSDRAYGYTF

clone size: .
D gene: .
J gene: TRBJ1-1
V gene: TRBV19
CDR3 DNA: TGTGCCAGTAGTCGCTTTTCGGTTCAGGGCGGTCAAGCTTTCTTT
CDR3 protein: CASSRFSVQGGQAFF

clone size: .
D gene: TRBD1
J gene: TRBJ1-2
V gene: TRBV6-1
CDR3 DNA: TGTGCCAGCAGACCCGGACAGGGGGCTAACTATGGCTACACCTTC
CDR3 protein: CASRPGQGANYGYTF

clone size: once
D gene: .
J gene: TRBJ1-1
V gene: TRBV6-5
CDR3 DNA: TGTGCCAGCAGTTACGGGGGGGTCACTGAAGCTTTCTTT
CDR3 protein: CASSYGGVTEAFF

clone size: few
D gene: .
J gene: TRBJ2-6
V gene: TRBV9
CDR3 DNA: TGTGCCAGCAGCGACTCGAAGAGCGGGGCCAACGTCCTGACTTTC
CDR3 protein: CASSDSKSGANVLTF

clone size: .
D gene: .
J gene: TRBJ2-2
V gene: TRBV7-2
CDR3 DNA: TGTGCCAGCAGGACAGCGAACACCGGGGAGCTGTTTTTT
CDR3 protein: CASRTANTGELFF

clone size: .
D gene: TRBD1
J gene: TRBJ1-6
V gene: TRBV5-1
CDR3 DNA: TGCGCCAGCAGCGTAGGACAGGGGTCGGGATCACCCCTCCACTTT
CDR3 protein: CASSVGQGSGSPLHF

clone size: .
D gene: .
J gene: TRBJ2-7
V gene: TRBV15
CDR3 DNA: TGTGCCACCAGCAGAGATCAGTACGAGCAGTACTTC
CDR3 protein: CATSRDQYEQYF

clone size: few
D gene: TRBD1
J gene: TRBJ1-1
V gene: TRBV27
CDR3 DNA: TGTGCCAGCGGGGACAGGGAGATCACTGAAGCTTTCTTT
CDR3 protein: CASGDREITEAFF